This TCR beta chain originates from a study of shared clonotypes between healthy human individuals. Whole-study context: Each donor had three CD4 naive, three CD4 memory, two CD8 naive and one CD8 memory plate. Whole-study findings and limits: A handful of donors shared approximately 5% of their naive CD4 clonotypes.

Measured with immunoSEQ multiplex PCR; TCRdb has only the in-frame clones, and not every one. The sample carries about 110,000 clones, 68% recorded once. As for this clone: Its target is unknown. An end of the junction differs from the germline gene, which may be a read error.

Germline CDR1 is SQVTM and CDR2 is ANQGSEA. There are 13 residues in the CDR3. The gene calls are TRBV29-1 and TRBJ2-1, with 9 positions matching TRBD2. The TCR originated in a woman aged 25 to 39 in good health. Material: memory CD8+ T cells sorted from blood. Subset indicated: CD45RO+ cells pooled with CCR7-negative TemRA cells. The DNA for the CDR3 is TGCAGCGTAGCGGGGGGCTCCCACAATGAGCAGTTCTTC. It is translated as CSVAGGSHNEQFF.